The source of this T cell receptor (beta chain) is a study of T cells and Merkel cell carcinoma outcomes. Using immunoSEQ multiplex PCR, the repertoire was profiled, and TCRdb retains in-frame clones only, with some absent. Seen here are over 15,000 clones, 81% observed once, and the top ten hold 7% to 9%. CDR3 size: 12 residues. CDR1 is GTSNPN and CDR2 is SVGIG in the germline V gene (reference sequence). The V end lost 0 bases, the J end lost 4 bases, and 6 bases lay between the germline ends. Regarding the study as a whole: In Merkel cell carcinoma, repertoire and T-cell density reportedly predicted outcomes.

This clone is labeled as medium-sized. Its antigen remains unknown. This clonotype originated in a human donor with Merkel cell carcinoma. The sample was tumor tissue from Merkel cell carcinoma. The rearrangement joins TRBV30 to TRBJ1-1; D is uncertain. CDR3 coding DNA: TGTGCCTGGAGTGTCGCCTCCACTGAAGCTTTCTTT. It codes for CAWSVASTEAFF. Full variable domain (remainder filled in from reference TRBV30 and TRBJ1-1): SQTIHQWPATLVQPVGSPLSLECTVEGTSNPNLYWYRQAAGRGLQLLFYSVGIGQISSEVPQNLSASRPQDRQFILSSKKLLLSDSGFYLCAWSVASTEAFFGQGTRLTVV.